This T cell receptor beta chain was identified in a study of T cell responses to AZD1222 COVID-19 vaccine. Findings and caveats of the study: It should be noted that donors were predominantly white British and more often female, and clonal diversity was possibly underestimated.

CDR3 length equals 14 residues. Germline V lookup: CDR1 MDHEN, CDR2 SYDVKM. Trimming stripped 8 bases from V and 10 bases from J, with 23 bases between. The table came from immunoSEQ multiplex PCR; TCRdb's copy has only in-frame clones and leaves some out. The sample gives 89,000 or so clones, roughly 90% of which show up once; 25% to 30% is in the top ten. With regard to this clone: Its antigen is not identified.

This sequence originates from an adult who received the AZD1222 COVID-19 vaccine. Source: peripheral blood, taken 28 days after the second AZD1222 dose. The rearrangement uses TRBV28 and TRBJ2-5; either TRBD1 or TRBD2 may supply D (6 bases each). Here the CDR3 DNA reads TGTGCCAGCCGACCGCCGGGAGTGCGAGGGGGCCAGTACTTC. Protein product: CASRPPGVRGGQYF. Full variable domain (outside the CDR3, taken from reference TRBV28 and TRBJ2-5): DVKVTQSSRYLVKRTGEKVFLECVQDMDHENMFWYRQDPGLGLRLIYFSYDVKMKEKGDIPEGYSVSREKKERFSLILESASTNQTSMYLCASRPPGVRGGQYFGPGTRLLVL.